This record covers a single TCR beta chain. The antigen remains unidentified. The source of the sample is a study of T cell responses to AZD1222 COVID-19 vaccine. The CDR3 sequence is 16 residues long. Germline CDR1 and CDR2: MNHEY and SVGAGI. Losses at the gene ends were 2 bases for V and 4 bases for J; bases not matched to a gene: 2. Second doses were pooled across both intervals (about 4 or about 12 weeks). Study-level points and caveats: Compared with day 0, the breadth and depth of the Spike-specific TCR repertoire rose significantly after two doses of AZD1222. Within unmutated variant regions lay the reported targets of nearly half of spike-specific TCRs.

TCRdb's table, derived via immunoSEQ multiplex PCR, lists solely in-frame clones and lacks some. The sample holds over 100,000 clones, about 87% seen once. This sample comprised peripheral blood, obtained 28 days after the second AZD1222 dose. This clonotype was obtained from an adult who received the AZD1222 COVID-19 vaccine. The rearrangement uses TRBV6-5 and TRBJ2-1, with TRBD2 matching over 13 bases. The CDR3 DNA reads TGTGCCAGCAGTTACGGGGGACTAGCGGGGTACAATGAGCAGTTCTTC. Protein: CASSYGGLAGYNEQFF.